This entry describes one T cell receptor (beta chain). The source of the sample is a study of blood T cell repertoires in COVID-19. Study-wide background: The study drew acute and convalescent COVID-19 samples from the United States, Italy and Spain. PBMCs, B-cell-depleted T cells, or T cells were the source of the cDNA or gDNA that made up the material.

Methods used by the authors: Reference gene primer amplification gave nucleated cell count estimates. Profiled with immunoSEQ multiplex PCR; TCRdb holds only in-frame clones, not every one. The V and J calls and the clone size are those of that table, but D and trimming were determined from the DNA. The data show about 180,000 clones, with approximately 83% seen just once and over 7% held by the top ten. V was clipped by 5 bases and J by 1 base; unmatched bases: 4. Germline loops: CDR1 LNHDA, CDR2 SQIVND (reference sequence). The CDR3 is 16 amino acids. This sequence was found in a man aged 50 or older with active or convalescent COVID-19. Material: peripheral blood. The chain is built from TRBV19 and TRBJ1-5, with 11 bases matching TRBD1. The CDR3 protein is CASSHGQGASNQPQHF. The CDR3 DNA is TGTGCCAGTAGTCACGGACAGGGGGCCAGCAATCAGCCCCAGCATTTT.